These 32 T cell receptor beta chains were sequenced from one sample in a study of blood T cell repertoires in COVID-19. Sequenced by immunoSEQ multiplex PCR; TCRdb stores in-frame clones only, minus some. The table lists 260,000 or so clones, around 84% of them singletons. Sequencing was done on a sample of PBMCs or T cells enriched from blood (not recorded which). The receptor set was obtained from a man aged 18 to 30 who had recovered from COVID-19.

A remark on this clone: Other DNA sequences of this sample code for an identical CDR3. The chain is built from TRBV27 and TRBJ2-3, with a weak D call TRBD2 (6 bases). The CDR3 has 15 amino acids. Trimming cost V 5 bases and J 2 bases, with 14 bases left between them. The germline gives CDR1 MNHEY, CDR2 SMNVEV (reference sequence). The CDR3 nucleotides read TGTGCCAGCAGTCTGGGCGGGGTATTCACAGATACGCAGTATTTT. As protein: CASSLGGVFTDTQYF.

The chain links TRBV10-3 to TRBJ2-7; 9 bases fit TRBD1. V dropped 10 bases and J dropped 2; count of bases not matched to a gene: 6. CDR1 is ENHRY, CDR2 SYGVKD, per germline. The CDR3 consists of 13 residues. CDR3 protein: CATNRQGAYEQYF. In DNA form, the CDR3 reads TGTGCCACCAATAGACAGGGGGCCTACGAGCAGTACTTC.

The chain employs TRBV18 and TRBJ1-1; a weak D match, TRBD1 (6 bases). The CDR3 spans 15 residues. Germline CDR1 and CDR2: KGHSH and LQKENI. Trimming shortened V by 3 bases and J by 3 bases, and 14 bases separated the two germline ends. CDR3 residues: CASSPITGLDTEAFF. CDR3 bases: TGTGCCAGCTCACCGATAACAGGGTTGGACACTGAAGCTTTCTTT.

The chain carries TRBV2 and TRBJ2-7, with TRBD1 matching 8 bases. There are 13 residues in the CDR3. Germline values: CDR1 SNHLY, CDR2 FYNNEI. V dropped 1 base and J dropped 4; count of bases not matched to a gene: 0. The DNA for the CDR3 is TGTGCCAGCAGTGAAGGGACAGGGTACGAGCAGTACTTC. It codes for CASSEGTGYEQYF.

V gene TRBV6-1 combines with J gene TRBJ1-3; tentative D call: TRBD1 (6 bases). This CDR3 contains 18 residues. CDR1 is MNHNS and CDR2 is SASEGT in the germline V gene. Trimming removed 2 bases from V and 0 bases from J, with 17 bases in between. Here the CDR3 DNA reads TGTGCCAGCAGTGAATTTACTACAGGGAGGGCCTCTGGAAACACCATATATTTT. This translates into CASSEFTTGRASGNTIYF.

The chain is built from TRBV19 and TRBJ2-2, with TRBD1 matching 8 bases. The CDR3 length is 17 residues. Trimming took 4 bases from V and 4 from J; bases not matched to a gene: 11. CDR1 is LNHDA, CDR2 SQIVND, per germline (reference sequence). In nucleotides, the CDR3 is TGTGCCAGTAGTACCCGGATCGGACAGGGACTCACCGGGGAGCTGTTTTTT. Protein product: CASSTRIGQGLTGELFF.

This CDR3 is CASSIIGGGVETFF. CDR3 nucleotide sequence: TGTGCCAGTAGTATCATCGGAGGGGGCGTCGAGACTTTCTTT. The chain has TRBV19 and TRBJ1-1, with 7 positions matching TRBD1. Germline V gives CDR1 LNHDA, CDR2 SQIVND (reference sequence). CDR3 size: 14 residues. V dropped 3 bases and J dropped 12; count of bases not matched to a gene: 13.

The gene calls are TRBV2 and TRBJ2-2; perhaps TRBD2 as D (5 bases). V dropped 5 bases and J dropped 0 bases, with 10 bases sitting between them. Looked up from germline, CDR1 is SNHLY and CDR2 is FYNNEI. This CDR3 is 15 amino acids long. The DNA of the CDR3 is TGTGCCAGCAGTCCCGACGGGGCGAACACCGGGGAGCTGTTTTTT. Amino acid sequence: CASSPDGANTGELFF. The entire variable domain, with the rest obtained from reference TRBV2 and TRBJ2-2, is as follows: EPEVTQTPSHQVTQMGQEVILRCVPISNHLYFYWYRQILGQKVEFLVSFYNNEISEKSEIFDDQFSVERPDGSNFTLKIRSTKLEDSAMYFCASSPDGANTGELFFGEGSRLTVL.

The V gene is TRBV7-9, the J gene TRBJ2-5; D ambiguous. Trimming took 0 bases from V and 2 from J, leaving 10 bases between them. Germline V gene sequence: CDR1 SEHNR, CDR2 FQNEAQ (reference sequence). The CDR3 sequence is 15 residues long. CDR3 coding DNA: TGTGCCAGCAGCTTAGCTGCGCAACCTCAAGAGACCCAGTACTTC. The encoded protein is CASSLAAQPQETQYF.

The genes are TRBV12-5 and TRBJ2-5; 11 bases are shared with TRBD2. The CDR3 extends over 18 amino acids. Germline V gene data show CDR1 as LGHNT and CDR2 as FRNRAP. With 2 bases clipped from V and 5 bases from J, the junction kept 13 bases outside the gene matches. CDR3 in DNA: TGTGCTAGTGGTTTGCTAGCGGGGGGCCCACTTTATGCTGAGACCCAGTACTTC. Encoded protein: CASGLLAGGPLYAETQYF.

For the CDR3, the DNA is TGCGCCAGCAGCCGAAATCCGGGACAGAATGGCTACACCTTC. Amino acids: CASSRNPGQNGYTF. The genes are TRBV4-1 and TRBJ1-2, with 7 positions matching TRBD1. V shed 4 bases and J 6 bases; nucleotides not matched to a gene: 8. Germline CDR1 MGHRA, CDR2 YSYEKL. The CDR3 covers 14 residues.

The chain recombines TRBV11-2 with TRBJ2-7; 12 nucleotides agree with TRBD1. J lost 4 bases, V lost 5 bases, and 12 bases had no gene match. Germline loops: CDR1 SGHAT, CDR2 FQNNGV. This CDR3 spans 17 amino acids. This chain's CDR3 is CASSLLPGQGADYEQYF. The CDR3 nucleotides are TGTGCCAGCAGCCTCCTACCGGGACAGGGGGCGGATTACGAGCAGTACTTC.

This rearrangement joins TRBV5-8 to TRBJ2-7, with D uncertain. The CDR3 is 13 residues long. Germline lookup yields CDR1 SGHTS and CDR2 YDEGEE. Trimming removed 0 bases at V and 1 base at J, with 5 bases between. The CDR3 region has the DNA TGTGCCAGCAGCTTGGGTCAGTCCTACGAGCAGTACTTC. It codes for CASSLGQSYEQYF.

J is TRBJ2-7 and V is TRBV2, with TRBD1 identical over 9 bases. Germline-derived CDR1 and CDR2 are SNHLY and FYNNEI. Trimming took 6 bases from V and 3 from J; bases not matched to a gene: 9. This CDR3 contains 15 residues. The CDR3 coding sequence is TGTGCCAGCAGGAGCGAGACAGGGGGGAACTACGAGCAGTACTTC. Amino acids: CASRSETGGNYEQYF.

The rearrangement uses TRBV19 and TRBJ1-2; TRBD1 matches at 8 bases. CDR3 size: 15 residues. The junction had 8 bases not matched to a gene; V was cut back by 7 bases and J by 1 base. Looked up from germline, CDR1 is LNHDA and CDR2 is SQIVND (reference sequence). CDR3 region: CASTKQGVGNYGYTF. CDR3 bases: TGTGCCAGTACGAAACAGGGGGTTGGTAACTATGGCTACACCTTC.

The rearrangement links TRBV18 to TRBJ1-6, with D tentatively TRBD1 (6 bases). The V end was cut by 2 bases, the J end by 4 bases, with 9 bases between. This CDR3 is 15 amino acids long. Germline values: CDR1 KGHSH, CDR2 LQKENI. CDR3 sequence reads: CASSPETGYNSPLHF. In DNA, the CDR3 is TGTGCCAGCTCACCAGAGACAGGTTATAATTCACCCCTCCACTTT.

V gene TRBV2 combines with J gene TRBJ2-1; D remains unclear. Trimming took 6 bases from V and 12 from J, leaving 15 bases between them. Germline CDR1 is SNHLY and CDR2 is FYNNEI. This CDR3 comprises 12 residues. CDR3 sequence: CASRASIHGQFF. The CDR3 DNA follows: TGTGCCAGCAGGGCCTCCATCCATGGGCAGTTCTTC.

The CDR3 DNA follows: TGTGCCAGCAGTGAAACTATAGCCGTGAACACTGAAGCTTTCTTT. It codes for CASSETIAVNTEAFF. The chain is built from TRBV2 and TRBJ1-1; D gene unclear. The V end lost 2 bases, the J end lost 0 bases, and 10 bases lay between the germline ends. This CDR3 spans 15 amino acids. Germline V gene data show CDR1 as SNHLY and CDR2 as FYNNEI.

The chain joins TRBV7-2 to TRBJ1-6, with TRBD1 identical over 9 bases. CDR1 and CDR2 (germline): SGHTA, FQGNSA. The CDR3 has 15 amino acids. The trim removed 2 bases at V and 7 bases at J, leaving 3 bases unmatched. CDR3 sequence: CASSLRTGGNSPLHF. For the CDR3, the DNA is TGTGCCAGCAGCTTACGCACAGGGGGCAATTCACCCCTCCACTTT.

The chain combines TRBV18 with TRBJ1-1; D perhaps matches TRBD1 (5 bases). Germline V lookup: CDR1 KGHSH, CDR2 LQKENI. Trimming pared 4 bases from V and 3 bases from J, leaving 15 bases between. The CDR3 is made up of 15 amino acids. The CDR3 region is CASSQGLDWDTEAFF. The CDR3 coding sequence is TGTGCCAGCTCACAGGGGCTCGACTGGGACACTGAAGCTTTCTTT.

This chain links TRBV29-1 with TRBJ2-7, with TRBD2 matching over 7 bases. CDR1 and CDR2 (germline): SQVTM, ANQGSEA. The CDR3 is made up of 13 amino acids. The V segment lost 3 bases and the J segment 3 bases; nucleotides outside the gene matches: 5. CDR3 DNA sequence: TGCAGCGTTGATGGCGGGGGTGGCTACGAGCAGTACTTC. This encodes CSVDGGGGYEQYF.

The chain has TRBV11-2 and TRBJ2-7, with TRBD1 matching 7 bases. Per germline, CDR1 SGHAT and CDR2 FQNNGV. V gave up 6 bases and J gave up 4 bases; unmatched junction bases: 3. The CDR3 is 12 amino acids. CDR3 amino acids: CASSSQGYEQYF. The CDR3 coding sequence is TGTGCCAGCAGTTCACAGGGGTACGAGCAGTACTTC.

The chain joins TRBV2 to TRBJ2-5, with 10 nucleotides matching TRBD2. The V gene's germline CDR1 is SNHLY and CDR2 FYNNEI. V trimming: 7 bases; J trimming: 4 bases; junction bases outside the gene matches: 6. The length of the CDR3 is 14 residues. The CDR3 DNA sequence: TGTGCCAGCATAAGCGGGGGGGCCCCAGAGACCCAGTACTTC. Its translation is CASISGGAPETQYF.

The V call is TRBV11-2, the J call TRBJ2-5; 11 positions match TRBD2. Germline values: CDR1 SGHAT, CDR2 FQNNGV. The V segment lost 5 bases and the J segment 3 bases; nucleotides outside the gene matches: 8. CDR3 length: 16 residues. CDR3 region: CASSKRLAGIKETQYF. The CDR3 nucleotides are TGTGCCAGCAGCAAACGACTAGCGGGGATAAAAGAGACCCAGTACTTC.

The chain uses TRBV28 and TRBJ1-5; 10 bases are shared with TRBD1. The V segment lost 2 bases and the J segment 4 bases; nucleotides outside the gene matches: 2. The CDR3 extends over 15 amino acids. The germline CDR1 and CDR2 sequences are MDHEN and SYDVKM. The CDR3 DNA reads as TGTGCCAGCAGTTTAGACAGGGGGCGGAATCAGCCCCAGCATTTT. Protein: CASSLDRGRNQPQHF.

The chain uses TRBV30 and TRBJ1-3; no reliable D call. Between the trimmed V and J ends, which lost 5 bases and 1 base, there was a span of 18 bases. Germline V gene sequence: CDR1 GTSNPN, CDR2 SVGIG (reference sequence). The CDR3 runs 16 residues. CDR3 amino acids: CAWESKRIGSGNTIYF. CDR3 in DNA: TGTGCCTGGGAGTCTAAAAGGATCGGGTCTGGAAACACCATATATTTT.

CDR3 sequence: CSVRDGGAEKLFF. CDR3 in DNA: TGCAGCGTTCGCGACGGGGGTGCTGAAAAACTGTTTTTT. The J gene is TRBJ1-4, the V gene TRBV29-1; D is possibly TRBD1 (5 bases). The germline V gene encodes CDR1 SQVTM and CDR2 ANQGSEA. With 5 bases removed from V and 7 bases from J, the gap between germline ends came to 14 bases. This CDR3 has 13 residues.

This clone was picked up a small number of times. The J gene is TRBJ1-1, the V gene TRBV6-5; tentative D call: TRBD1 (6 bases). The germline V and J ends were trimmed by 7 bases and 0 bases, with 9 bases remaining between them. Per the germline V gene, CDR1 is MNHEY and CDR2 is SVGAGI. This CDR3 is built from 13 residues. The CDR3 sequence: CASKTGLNTEAFF. The CDR3, as DNA: TGTGCCAGCAAAACAGGGTTGAACACTGAAGCTTTCTTT.

This chain connects TRBV11-3 to TRBJ2-1; a weak D match, TRBD1 (5 bases). The CDR3 runs 17 residues. Germline-derived CDR1 and CDR2 are SGHNT and YENEEA. V lost 0 bases, J lost 2 bases, and 14 bases lay in between. Here the CDR3 DNA reads TGTGCCAGCAGCTTAGATGATGCCAGGGTGACCTACAATGAGCAGTTCTTC. Its protein is CASSLDDARVTYNEQFF.

V is TRBV27 and J is TRBJ2-7; 12 bases fit TRBD2. Germline V CDR1 and CDR2: MNHEY, SMNVEV (reference sequence). The length of the CDR3 is 16 residues. Trimming at V came to 5 bases and at J to 3 bases, leaving 8 bases not matched to a gene. The CDR3 region has the DNA TGTGCCAGCAGTCCCAACCTAGCGGGGGGGAACTACGAGCAGTACTTC. It yields the protein CASSPNLAGGNYEQYF.

The rearrangement uses TRBV6-1 and TRBJ2-5, with TRBD2 matching 7 bases. The V and J ends lost 1 base and 1 base, in that order; junction bases with no gene match: 18. Germline loops: CDR1 MNHNS, CDR2 SASEGT. The CDR3 totals 20 residues. The CDR3 bases are TGTGCCAGCAGTGAAGTGGGTCGGTTTCTGCGCGGGAGAGGCCAAGAGACCCAGTACTTC. Its translation: CASSEVGRFLRGRGQETQYF.

This clone appeared once. The chain couples TRBV4-1 to TRBJ2-7, with 7 bases that match TRBD2. Germline-derived CDR1 and CDR2 are MGHRA and YSYEKL. The ends lost 0 bases at V and 4 bases at J; junction bases unmatched: 12. The CDR3 contains 17 residues. The CDR3 DNA is TGCGCCAGCAGCCAAGATAGTCGGCCTAGCGGCTTTTACGAGCAGTACTTC. Amino acids: CASSQDSRPSGFYEQYF.